A selection of T cell receptor beta chains follows, all from one sample in a study of CD8+ T cells in alopecia areata. Sequenced by immunoSEQ multiplex PCR; TCRdb stores in-frame clones only, minus some. The data show about 91,000 clones, around two fifths seen once. The source material was CD4+ T cells sorted from blood. Receptors originate from a human donor with alopecia areata. CDR3s include the opening cysteine and the closing phenylalanine or tryptophan. Fields, in order: J gene, clone size, D gene, V gene, CDR3 DNA, CDR3 protein. D genes are given only for firm matches. Rows give clone size only sometimes, using once, few, many, or a class for an expanded clone.

j_gene: TRBJ2-3
abundance: few
d_gene: NA
v_gene: TRBV29-1
CDR3nt: TGCAGCGCCCGGGGACTCGGAGCAGATACGCAGTATTTT
CDR3aa: CSARGLGADTQYF

j_gene: TRBJ2-3
abundance: NA
d_gene: TRBD2
v_gene: TRBV30
CDR3nt: TGTGCCTGGAGCCCACTAGCGGGCAGCACAGATACGCAGTATTTT
CDR3aa: CAWSPLAGSTDTQYF

j_gene: TRBJ2-3
abundance: few
d_gene: TRBD1
v_gene: TRBV29-1
CDR3nt: TGCAGCGTTGAAGAAAACACAGGGGCAGATACGCAGTATTTT
CDR3aa: CSVEENTGADTQYF

j_gene: TRBJ2-7
abundance: NA
d_gene: NA
v_gene: TRBV11-2
CDR3nt: TGTGCCAGCAGCCAGACTGGGTGGCACGCCTCCTACGAGCAGTACTTC
CDR3aa: CASSQTGWHASYEQYF

j_gene: TRBJ1-1
abundance: few
d_gene: TRBD1
v_gene: TRBV7-9
CDR3nt: TGTGCCAGCAGCTTAGGGGGACAGGTAAACACTGAAGCTTTCTTT
CDR3aa: CASSLGGQVNTEAFF

j_gene: TRBJ2-7
abundance: NA
d_gene: NA
v_gene: TRBV11-2
CDR3nt: TGTGCCAGCAACAGAGCACCCCGCGAGCAGTACTTC
CDR3aa: CASNRAPREQYF

j_gene: TRBJ2-1
abundance: NA
d_gene: TRBD2
v_gene: TRBV29-1
CDR3nt: TGCAGCGTGAAGACTAGCTTCGATGAGCAGTTCTTC
CDR3aa: CSVKTSFDEQFF

j_gene: TRBJ2-1
abundance: few
d_gene: TRBD1
v_gene: TRBV23-1
CDR3nt: TGCGCCCGTGGGGACAGGGGGCTTTTGACTGAGCAGTTCTTC
CDR3aa: CARGDRGLLTEQFF

j_gene: TRBJ2-1
abundance: few
d_gene: TRBD1
v_gene: TRBV29-1
CDR3nt: TGCAGCGTGGGGACAGGGAACAATGAGCAGTTCTTC
CDR3aa: CSVGTGNNEQFF

j_gene: TRBJ2-7
abundance: NA
d_gene: NA
v_gene: TRBV30
CDR3nt: TGTGCCGGACGGGGGAACTCCTACGAGCAGTACTTC
CDR3aa: CAGRGNSYEQYF

j_gene: TRBJ2-5
abundance: few
d_gene: NA
v_gene: TRBV2
CDR3nt: TGTGCCAGCAGTGAACTGGGGGGCGCCACCCAGTACTTC
CDR3aa: CASSELGGATQYF

j_gene: TRBJ2-3
abundance: NA
d_gene: NA
v_gene: TRBV28
CDR3nt: TGTGCCACCAAGACACCCGTCAGCACAGATACGCAGTATTTT
CDR3aa: CATKTPVSTDTQYF

j_gene: TRBJ1-5
abundance: NA
d_gene: TRBD1
v_gene: TRBV30
CDR3nt: TGTGCCTGGACTACAGGGGACAATCAGCCCCAGCATTTT
CDR3aa: CAWTTGDNQPQHF

j_gene: TRBJ2-1
abundance: few
d_gene: TRBD2
v_gene: TRBV29-1
CDR3nt: TGCAGCGTTGAGGAAGGGACTAGCGGGGGCAATGAGCAGTTCTTC
CDR3aa: CSVEEGTSGGNEQFF

j_gene: TRBJ2-7
abundance: NA
d_gene: NA
v_gene: TRBV4-1
CDR3nt: TGCGCCAGCAGCCACTCCCCCCTACTTCAACGGGCCTACGAGCAGTACTTC
CDR3aa: CASSHSPLLQRAYEQYF

j_gene: TRBJ2-2
abundance: few
d_gene: NA
v_gene: TRBV29-1
CDR3nt: TGCAGCGTTGGTACGACAGGGAACACCGGGGAGCTGTTTTTT
CDR3aa: CSVGTTGNTGELFF

j_gene: TRBJ2-1
abundance: few
d_gene: NA
v_gene: TRBV29-1
CDR3nt: TGCAGCGTTTCAGGTGCGGACTACAATGAGCAGTTCTTC
CDR3aa: CSVSGADYNEQFF

j_gene: TRBJ2-1
abundance: once
d_gene: NA
v_gene: TRBV30
CDR3nt: TGTGCCTGGAGGGCTCGGGGTGAGCAGTTCTTC
CDR3aa: CAWRARGEQFF

j_gene: TRBJ2-6
abundance: NA
d_gene: NA
v_gene: TRBV28
CDR3nt: TGTGCCAGCAGTCCCGCTATCTCTGGGGCCAACGTCCTGACTTTC
CDR3aa: CASSPAISGANVLTF

j_gene: TRBJ2-7
abundance: few
d_gene: NA
v_gene: TRBV30
CDR3nt: TGTGCCTGGAGGCCCAGGTGGAGCTCCTACGAGCAGTACTTC
CDR3aa: CAWRPRWSSYEQYF

j_gene: TRBJ2-2
abundance: NA
d_gene: NA
v_gene: TRBV6-4
CDR3nt: TGTGCCAGCAGTGACTCGGACCTCCACCCCGGGGAGCTGTTTTTT
CDR3aa: CASSDSDLHPGELFF

j_gene: TRBJ2-6
abundance: NA
d_gene: NA
v_gene: TRBV18
CDR3nt: TGTGCCAGCTCAGCCACAGTTTCTGGGGCCAACGTCCTGACTTTC
CDR3aa: CASSATVSGANVLTF

j_gene: TRBJ1-5
abundance: few
d_gene: NA
v_gene: TRBV5-1
CDR3nt: TGCGCCAGCAGCTGGTCAACAGGGAGCAATCAGCCCCAGCATTTT
CDR3aa: CASSWSTGSNQPQHF

j_gene: TRBJ2-1
abundance: few
d_gene: TRBD2
v_gene: TRBV27
CDR3nt: TGTGCCAGCAGTTTTAGCGGGGGCTACAATGAGCAGTTCTTC
CDR3aa: CASSFSGGYNEQFF

j_gene: TRBJ2-7
abundance: few
d_gene: TRBD2
v_gene: TRBV29-1
CDR3nt: TGCAGCGTGGATAGCGGGGACTACGAGCAGTACTTC
CDR3aa: CSVDSGDYEQYF

j_gene: TRBJ1-2
abundance: few
d_gene: TRBD1
v_gene: TRBV30
CDR3nt: TGTGCCTGGACTAACCGGGACAGGGTAGCTGGCTACACCTTC
CDR3aa: CAWTNRDRVAGYTF

j_gene: TRBJ2-6
abundance: NA
d_gene: TRBD1
v_gene: TRBV28
CDR3nt: TGTGCCAGCGGGACAGGGACCTCTGGGGCCAACGTCCTGACTTTC
CDR3aa: CASGTGTSGANVLTF

j_gene: TRBJ2-2
abundance: NA
d_gene: NA
v_gene: TRBV30
CDR3nt: TGTGCCTGGAGTGTACGTTCAGTGGGGGCTGCCGGGGAGCTGTTTTTT
CDR3aa: CAWSVRSVGAAGELFF

j_gene: TRBJ1-2
abundance: NA
d_gene: NA
v_gene: TRBV2
CDR3nt: TGTGCCAGCAGCCTACGGAGCAGATCATATGGCTACACCTTC
CDR3aa: CASSLRSRSYGYTF

j_gene: TRBJ2-3
abundance: few
d_gene: NA
v_gene: TRBV29-1
CDR3nt: TGCAGCGTTAGCGGAAGGATCACAGATACGCAGTATTTT
CDR3aa: CSVSGRITDTQYF

j_gene: TRBJ1-4
abundance: NA
d_gene: NA
v_gene: TRBV29-1
CDR3nt: TGCAGCGCCCAGGGACCAGGGGAATCTGGAAAACTGTTTTTT
CDR3aa: CSAQGPGESGKLFF

j_gene: TRBJ2-7
abundance: NA
d_gene: TRBD2
v_gene: TRBV2
CDR3nt: TGTGCCGTTGGGGGGGAGGCCTTAACCTACGAGCAGTACTTC
CDR3aa: CAVGGEALTYEQYF

j_gene: TRBJ1-5
abundance: NA
d_gene: NA
v_gene: TRBV7-9
CDR3nt: TGTGCCAGCAGCTTACGGGATCAGCCCCAGCATTTT
CDR3aa: CASSLRDQPQHF

j_gene: TRBJ2-5
abundance: NA
d_gene: NA
v_gene: TRBV10-3
CDR3nt: TGTGCCATCAGTGAAGGAGGAGAGACCCAGTACTTC
CDR3aa: CAISEGGETQYF

j_gene: TRBJ2-1
abundance: NA
d_gene: NA
v_gene: TRBV2
CDR3nt: TGTGCCAGCAAGGATTCCCCGGGACTCTACAATGAGCAGTTCTTC
CDR3aa: CASKDSPGLYNEQFF

j_gene: TRBJ2-3
abundance: NA
d_gene: NA
v_gene: TRBV25-1
CDR3nt: TGTGCCAGCGGGACGGAAAACACAGATACGCAGTATTTT
CDR3aa: CASGTENTDTQYF

j_gene: TRBJ1-5
abundance: once
d_gene: NA
v_gene: TRBV7-8
CDR3nt: TGTGCCAGCAGCTTTGGGGAGAGGGACAATCAGCCCCAGCATTTT
CDR3aa: CASSFGERDNQPQHF

j_gene: TRBJ2-7
abundance: NA
d_gene: NA
v_gene: TRBV7-2
CDR3nt: TGTGCCAGCAGCCAAGATGGCCAGTCCTACGAGCAGTACTTC
CDR3aa: CASSQDGQSYEQYF

j_gene: TRBJ2-1
abundance: NA
d_gene: NA
v_gene: TRBV9
CDR3nt: TGTGCCAGCAGCGGAACTAGAAATGAGCAGTTCTTC
CDR3aa: CASSGTRNEQFF

j_gene: TRBJ2-3
abundance: NA
d_gene: NA
v_gene: TRBV7-8
CDR3nt: TGTGCCAGCAGCTTAGGAGGGAACACAGATACGCAGTATTTT
CDR3aa: CASSLGGNTDTQYF

j_gene: TRBJ2-2
abundance: few
d_gene: TRBD1
v_gene: TRBV5-1
CDR3nt: TGCGCCAGCAGCTCGGGACAGACCACCGGGGAGCTGTTTTTT
CDR3aa: CASSSGQTTGELFF

j_gene: TRBJ2-7
abundance: NA
d_gene: TRBD2
v_gene: TRBV30
CDR3nt: TGTGCCTGGAGGAAGGGACTAGCGGAATCCTACGAGCAGTACTTC
CDR3aa: CAWRKGLAESYEQYF

j_gene: TRBJ2-7
abundance: NA
d_gene: NA
v_gene: TRBV6-5
CDR3nt: TGTGCCAGCAGTTACTCTAGAGGCCCCTACGAGCAGTACTTC
CDR3aa: CASSYSRGPYEQYF

j_gene: TRBJ2-6
abundance: NA
d_gene: NA
v_gene: TRBV9
CDR3nt: TGTGCCAGCCAAAGGATGAGCTCTGGGGCCAACGTCCTGACTTTC
CDR3aa: CASQRMSSGANVLTF

j_gene: TRBJ2-5
abundance: NA
d_gene: TRBD1
v_gene: TRBV19
CDR3nt: TGTGCCAGTAGCCTACAGGGGCTCCAAGAGACCCAGTACTTC
CDR3aa: CASSLQGLQETQYF

j_gene: TRBJ2-2
abundance: few
d_gene: NA
v_gene: TRBV29-1
CDR3nt: TGCACCCGGCCCTATGGGCGGCTAGCAGGCGACACCGGGGAGCTGTTTTTT
CDR3aa: CTRPYGRLAGDTGELFF

j_gene: TRBJ1-2
abundance: few
d_gene: NA
v_gene: TRBV29-1
CDR3nt: TGCAGCGTTGAAGAATTAACAGATAACTATGGCTACACCTTC
CDR3aa: CSVEELTDNYGYTF

j_gene: TRBJ1-1
abundance: NA
d_gene: NA
v_gene: TRBV30
CDR3nt: TGTGCCTGGAGTCGGGGGGAGATGAACACTGAAGCTTTCTTT
CDR3aa: CAWSRGEMNTEAFF

j_gene: TRBJ2-3
abundance: NA
d_gene: NA
v_gene: TRBV19
CDR3nt: TGTGCCAGTAGTATAGAGAGGAGGGACACGCAGTATTTT
CDR3aa: CASSIERRDTQYF

j_gene: TRBJ2-1
abundance: few
d_gene: TRBD1
v_gene: TRBV11-3
CDR3nt: TGTGCCAGCAGCCCCCGGGACAGGGGGGAAGAGCAGTTCTTC
CDR3aa: CASSPRDRGEEQFF

j_gene: TRBJ2-7
abundance: few
d_gene: TRBD2
v_gene: TRBV29-1
CDR3nt: TGCAGCGTGCGAACTAGCGGGCGCTCCTACGAGCAGTACTTC
CDR3aa: CSVRTSGRSYEQYF

j_gene: TRBJ1-1
abundance: NA
d_gene: NA
v_gene: TRBV29-1
CDR3nt: TGCAGCGTTGTGACAACGAACACTGAAGCTTTCTTT
CDR3aa: CSVVTTNTEAFF

j_gene: TRBJ1-5
abundance: NA
d_gene: NA
v_gene: TRBV20-1
CDR3nt: TGCAGTGCTTCAGGGGATCAGCCCCAGCATTTT
CDR3aa: CSASGDQPQHF

j_gene: TRBJ2-1
abundance: few
d_gene: TRBD2
v_gene: TRBV4-3
CDR3nt: TGCGCCAGCAGCCAAGGGACTAGCGGGAGCTTCGGCAATGAGCAGTTCTTC
CDR3aa: CASSQGTSGSFGNEQFF